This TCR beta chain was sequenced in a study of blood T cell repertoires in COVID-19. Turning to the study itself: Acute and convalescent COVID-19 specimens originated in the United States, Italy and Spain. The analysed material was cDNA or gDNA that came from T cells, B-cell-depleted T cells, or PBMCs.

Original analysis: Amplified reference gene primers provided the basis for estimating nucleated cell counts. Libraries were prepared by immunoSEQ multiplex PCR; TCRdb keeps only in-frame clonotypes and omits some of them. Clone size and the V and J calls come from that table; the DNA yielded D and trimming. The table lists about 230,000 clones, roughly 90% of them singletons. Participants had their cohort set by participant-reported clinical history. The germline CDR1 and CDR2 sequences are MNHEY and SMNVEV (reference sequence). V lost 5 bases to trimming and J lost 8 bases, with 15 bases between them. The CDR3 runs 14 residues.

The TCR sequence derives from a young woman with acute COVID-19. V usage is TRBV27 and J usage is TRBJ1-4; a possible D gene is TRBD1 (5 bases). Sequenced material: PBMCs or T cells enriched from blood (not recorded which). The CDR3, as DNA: TGTGCCAGCAGTCTCCGGACACGGAGAGAAAAACTGTTTTTT. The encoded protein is CASSLRTRREKLFF.